The clone carrying this TCR beta chain was recorded once. CDR1 is SGHNT and CDR2 is YYREEE in the germline V gene (reference sequence). J gave up 2 bases and V 4 bases, and 5 bases lay outside the gene matches. The length of the CDR3 is 15 residues. Sequencing used immunoSEQ multiplex PCR; TCRdb keeps in-frame clones, though not all of them. The table has 60,000 to 80,000 clones, around 80% seen once; the top ten hold around 1.6%. This sample was taken from a study of OX40 agonist ivuxolimab in advanced cancers. This sequence was found in an adult with an advanced solid tumor such as melanoma, head and neck, liver or kidney cancer. Sequenced material: CD4+ or CD8+ T cells sorted from blood, taken in a trial of the OX40 agonist ivuxolimab. V and J are TRBV5-4 and TRBJ2-5; 10 bases align to TRBD1. Here the CDR3 DNA reads TGTGCCAGCAGCATCGACAGGGGGCGGCAAGAGACCCAGTACTTC. Translated: CASSIDRGRQETQYF.